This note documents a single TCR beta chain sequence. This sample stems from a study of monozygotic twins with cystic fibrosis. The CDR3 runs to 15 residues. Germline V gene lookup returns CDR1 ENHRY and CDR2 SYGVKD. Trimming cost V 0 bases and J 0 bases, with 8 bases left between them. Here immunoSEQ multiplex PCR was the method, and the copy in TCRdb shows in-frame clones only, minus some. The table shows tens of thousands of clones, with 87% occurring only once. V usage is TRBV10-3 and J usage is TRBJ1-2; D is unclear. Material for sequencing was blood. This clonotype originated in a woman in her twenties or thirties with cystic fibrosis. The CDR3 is CAISESSEANYGYTF. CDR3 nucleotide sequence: TGTGCCATCAGTGAGTCTTCCGAAGCTAACTATGGCTACACCTTC.